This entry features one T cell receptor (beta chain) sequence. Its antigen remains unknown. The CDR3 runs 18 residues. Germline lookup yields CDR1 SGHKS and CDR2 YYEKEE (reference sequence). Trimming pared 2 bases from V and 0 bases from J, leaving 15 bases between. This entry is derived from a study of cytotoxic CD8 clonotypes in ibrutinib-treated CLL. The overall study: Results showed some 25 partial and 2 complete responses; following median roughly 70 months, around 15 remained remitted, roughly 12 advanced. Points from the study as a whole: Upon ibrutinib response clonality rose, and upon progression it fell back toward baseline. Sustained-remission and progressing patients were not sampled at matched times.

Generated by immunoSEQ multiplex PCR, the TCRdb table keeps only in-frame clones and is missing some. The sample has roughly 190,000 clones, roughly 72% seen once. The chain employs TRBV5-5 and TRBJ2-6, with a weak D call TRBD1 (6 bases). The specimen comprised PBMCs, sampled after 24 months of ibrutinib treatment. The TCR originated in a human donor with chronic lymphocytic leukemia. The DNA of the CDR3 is TGTGCCAGCAGCTTAAAAACAGGGCTCTTCTCTGGGGCCAACGTCCTGACTTTC. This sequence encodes CASSLKTGLFSGANVLTF. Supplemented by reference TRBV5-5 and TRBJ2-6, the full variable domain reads DAGVTQSPTHLIKTRGQQVTLRCSPISGHKSVSWYQQVLGQGPQFIFQYYEKEERGRGNFPDRFSARQFPNYSSELNVNALLLGDSALYLCASSLKTGLFSGANVLTFGAGSRLTVL.